A selection of T cell receptor beta chains follows, all from one sample in a study of radiotherapy plus CTLA-4 blockade in lung cancer. Here immunoSEQ multiplex PCR was the method, and the copy in TCRdb shows in-frame clones only, minus some. Here the sample spans about 28,000 clones, approximately 80% being singletons. The source was peripheral blood, collected from a patient treated with radiotherapy plus ipilimumab. These receptors were obtained from a human donor with non-small cell lung cancer that progressed on radiotherapy plus ipilimumab. Each CDR3 is given with its conserved first and last residue. Fields, in order: clone size, V gene, D gene, J gene, CDR3 DNA, CDR3 protein. A D gene is named only where the DNA matches it firmly. The listing skips clone size in some rows; elsewhere it reads once, few, many or a size class.

.	TRBV28	.	TRBJ2-5	TGTGCCAGCAGTTTTACTATGTACCAAGAGACCCAGTACTTC	CASSFTMYQETQYF
.	TRBV27	.	TRBJ2-6	TGTGCCAGCAGTTTAGGGGACGGCTCTGGGGCCAACGTCCTGACTTTC	CASSLGDGSGANVLTF
.	TRBV7-2	.	TRBJ1-6	TGTGCCAGCAGCTGGGGGGGGTCACCCCTCCACTTT	CASSWGGSPLHF
.	TRBV27	.	TRBJ1-5	TGTGCCAGCAGTTTGAGGCAGGGACCACCCCAGCATTTT	CASSLRQGPPQHF
.	TRBV10-3	TRBD1	TRBJ1-2	TGTGCCATCAGTGAACCGGGACAGATCTATGGCTACACCTTC	CAISEPGQIYGYTF
.	TRBV18	TRBD2	TRBJ2-3	TGTGCCAGCTCACCTCGGACTAGCGGGAGGAATACGCAGTATTTT	CASSPRTSGRNTQYF
.	TRBV21-1	.	TRBJ2-3	TGTGCCAGCAGCCCAACTAAACGGGTCAGTACGCAGTATTTT	CASSPTKRVSTQYF
.	TRBV19	TRBD1	TRBJ1-5	TGTGCCAGTACCCTATTACAGGGGGGACAGCCCCAGCATTTT	CASTLLQGGQPQHF
.	TRBV19	.	TRBJ2-2	TGTGCCAGTAGTGGGAACACCGGGGAGCTGTTTTTT	CASSGNTGELFF
.	TRBV9	.	TRBJ1-1	TGTGCCAGCAGCGCGTCCGGGGGCACCACTGAAGCTTTCTTT	CASSASGGTTEAFF
.	TRBV30	.	TRBJ1-1	TGTGCCCGGGAAACAGGGTTTAACACTGAAGCTTTCTTT	CARETGFNTEAFF
.	TRBV6-5	.	TRBJ2-2	TGTGCCAGCAGTGAGGCACCGAACACCGGGGAGCTGTTTTTT	CASSEAPNTGELFF
.	TRBV4-2	.	TRBJ1-5	TGTGCCAGCAGCCAGGCGGGGAAGCCCCAGCATTTT	CASSQAGKPQHF
.	TRBV4-1	.	TRBJ2-3	TGTGCCAGCAGCCAAGATTTATCGACTACGAAGTATTTT	CASSQDLSTTKYF
.	TRBV9	.	TRBJ1-1	TGTGCCAGCAGCGTAGACGCGGGGGAAGGGGCTTTCTTT	CASSVDAGEGAFF
few	TRBV27	.	TRBJ2-3	TGTGCCAGAAGGTTTACAGATACGCAGTATTTT	CARRFTDTQYF
.	TRBV7-9	TRBD2	TRBJ2-7	TGTGCCAGCAGCGGCAGTGGCGGGAGCCCGGACTTCAGCTCCTACGAGCAGTACTTC	CASSGSGGSPDFSSYEQYF
few	TRBV10-3	.	TRBJ2-6	TGTGCCATCAGTGAGTCGCAAGGCGCCGGGGCCAACGTCCTGACTTTC	CAISESQGAGANVLTF
.	TRBV7-2	.	TRBJ2-1	TGTGCCAGCAGCTTAACCGGGGAGCCCTACAATGAGCAGTTCTTC	CASSLTGEPYNEQFF
few	TRBV7-2	TRBD1	TRBJ1-4	TGTGCCAGCAGTGGGGATCCTCGGGACAGGGGGACAACTAATGAAAAACTGTTTTTT	CASSGDPRDRGTTNEKLFF
.	TRBV4-1	TRBD2	TRBJ2-5	TGCGCCAGCAGCTTGTTAGCGGGGGGCCTGGGGGAGACCCAGTACTTC	CASSLLAGGLGETQYF
.	TRBV28	.	TRBJ2-1	TGTGCCAGCAGTTTAGAGGGCGCAGGAGTGCGTAATGAGCAGTTCTTC	CASSLEGAGVRNEQFF
.	TRBV5-1	.	TRBJ2-3	TGCGCCAGCAGCTTGGGGCGGGATACGCAGTATTTT	CASSLGRDTQYF
once	TRBV4-2	.	TRBJ1-5	TGTGCCAGCAGCCAAGATAGGCAGGGAGGTTGGCCCCAGCATTTT	CASSQDRQGGWPQHF
.	TRBV28	TRBD1	TRBJ2-1	TGTGCCAGCAGTTTACCTTCCGGGACAGGGGGAAACAATGAGCAGTTCTTC	CASSLPSGTGGNNEQFF
.	TRBV2	TRBD1	TRBJ1-1	TGTGCCAGCAGGGTAGACAGGGTAGGGGCCACTGAAGCTTTCTTT	CASRVDRVGATEAFF
once	TRBV7-9	TRBD2	TRBJ2-7	TGTGCCAGCAGCTCCCCGGAAGGCGGGGGGGCCTTCTCCTACGAGCAGTACTTC	CASSSPEGGGAFSYEQYF
.	TRBV9	TRBD2	TRBJ2-7	TGTGCCAGCAGCGTGGGGACGGGGACGCGGGAGGGGAACGAGCAGTACTTC	CASSVGTGTREGNEQYF
.	TRBV2	.	TRBJ2-5	TGTGCCAGCAGCACCGAGCGAGGGGCAGGCGAGACCCAGTACTTC	CASSTERGAGETQYF
.	TRBV6-1	TRBD1	TRBJ2-3	TGTGCCGGGGGACAGACTAGCACAGATACGCAGTATTTT	CAGGQTSTDTQYF
few	TRBV7-2	.	TRBJ2-1	TGTGCCAGCAGCTTACTGTCCAATGAGCAGTTCTTC	CASSLLSNEQFF
.	TRBV7-9	.	TRBJ1-2	TGTGCCAGCAGCTTAGATCGCACCGGCTACACCTTC	CASSLDRTGYTF
.	TRBV7-8	TRBD1	TRBJ2-7	TGTGCCAGCAGCACCCCCGGGACAGACATAACCTACGAGCAGTACTTC	CASSTPGTDITYEQYF
once	TRBV6-1	.	TRBJ2-2	TGTGCCAGCAGGGGTGAAGGTCGCTTCACCGGGGAGCTGTTTTTT	CASRGEGRFTGELFF
.	TRBV7-9	TRBD2	TRBJ2-3	TGTGCCAGCAACACCGGCGGGGGTGGTCAGGGTCTCACAGATACGCAGTATTTT	CASNTGGGGQGLTDTQYF
few	TRBV11-3	TRBD1	TRBJ2-3	TGTGCCAGCAGCTCTTTCGGACAGGCTCTAGGGTCAGATACGCAGTATTTT	CASSSFGQALGSDTQYF
.	TRBV2	TRBD2	TRBJ2-1	TGTGCCAGCAGTGAAGGGCTAGCGGGTTACAATGAGCAGTTCTTC	CASSEGLAGYNEQFF